The rows below give T cell receptor beta chains drawn from one sample of a study of blood T cell repertoires in COVID-19. Clones were sequenced by immunoSEQ multiplex PCR, and TCRdb holds only the in-frame ones, with some missing. The repertoire holds around 200,000 clones, with around 82% as singletons. The sample consisted of peripheral blood. These receptors were obtained from a man over 45 with active or convalescent COVID-19. The CDR3 runs from the conserved cysteine through the conserved F or W. The D gene is left open where the match is weak. Expanded clones are given a class, and other clones once, few, many or no size at all.

v_call	j_call	d_call	clone_size	cdr3_aa	cdr3_nt
TRBV6-5	TRBJ1-3	NA	NA	CATTSGGSSGNTIYF	TGTGCCACCACGTCGGGGGGAAGCTCTGGAAACACCATATATTTT
TRBV7-8	TRBJ2-1	NA	NA	CASSALQGYEQFF	TGTGCCAGCAGCGCACTACAGGGCTATGAGCAGTTCTTC
TRBV6-5	TRBJ1-5	TRBD1	NA	CASTPGQDSNQPQHF	TGTGCCAGCACACCGGGACAGGATAGCAATCAGCCCCAGCATTTT
TRBV7-9	TRBJ2-7	NA	few	CASSPLSSYEQYF	TGTGCCAGCAGTCCACTTAGCTCCTACGAGCAGTACTTC
TRBV14	TRBJ1-1	NA	NA	CASSQVGGTEAFF	TGTGCCAGCAGCCAAGTGGGGGGGACTGAAGCTTTCTTT
TRBV7-9	TRBJ1-2	NA	NA	CASSSPQDPPYGYTF	TGTGCCAGCAGCTCCCCACAGGATCCCCCTTATGGCTACACCTTC
TRBV6-5	TRBJ2-7	NA	few	CASSPYSAGPYEQYF	TGTGCCAGCAGTCCCTACAGCGCGGGACCCTACGAGCAGTACTTC
TRBV7-7	TRBJ2-3	TRBD1	NA	CASSLAAGQGADTQYF	TGTGCTAGCAGCTTAGCCGCCGGACAGGGGGCCGATACGCAGTATTTT
TRBV6-1	TRBJ1-5	NA	once	CASSDRQAAGNQPQHF	TGTGCCAGCAGTGACCGACAGGCTGCGGGCAATCAGCCCCAGCATTTT
TRBV29-1	TRBJ2-1	TRBD2	NA	CSVDTREGTDEQFF	TGCAGCGTTGATACGCGGGAGGGGACGGATGAGCAGTTCTTC
TRBV4-1	TRBJ1-3	NA	many	CASSQDTGSGNTIYF	TGCGCCAGCAGCCAAGATACGGGTAGTGGAAACACCATATATTTT
TRBV3-1/TRBV3-2	TRBJ2-3	TRBD2	NA	CASSPGLAGGTDTQYF	TGTGCCAGCAGCCCGGGACTAGCGGGGGGAACAGATACGCAGTATTTT
TRBV6-6	TRBJ2-2	NA	NA	CASNTANTGELFF	TGTGCCAGCAATACAGCGAACACCGGGGAGCTGTTTTTT
TRBV6-1	TRBJ2-1	NA	NA	CASSERGQVSYNEQFF	TGTGCCAGCAGTGAAAGAGGGCAGGTCTCCTACAATGAGCAGTTCTTC
TRBV30	TRBJ1-5	TRBD1	NA	CAWSRPGQASNQPQHF	TGTGCCTGGAGTCGCCCGGGACAGGCTAGCAATCAGCCCCAGCATTTT
TRBV7-2	TRBJ2-5	TRBD2	NA	CASSYGGGGQETQYF	TGTGCCAGCAGCTATGGAGGCGGGGGGCAAGAGACCCAGTACTTC
TRBV6-1	TRBJ2-7	TRBD2	few	CASSEALGSGGSLSQQYF	TGTGCCAGCAGTGAAGCGCTTGGTAGCGGGGGGTCACTTTCCCAGCAGTACTTC
TRBV5-5	TRBJ2-3	NA	once	CASSPVDTQYF	TGTGCCAGCAGCCCTGTGGATACGCAGTATTTT
TRBV21-1	TRBJ1-2	NA	few	CASRGGVGGYTF	TGTGCCAGCAGAGGAGGGGTGGGTGGCTACACCTTC
TRBV6-2/TRBV6-3	TRBJ2-1	TRBD1	NA	CASSNRGSYNEQFF	TGTGCCAGCAGTAACAGGGGGTCTTACAATGAGCAGTTCTTC
TRBV6-5	TRBJ2-7	TRBD2	NA	CASSYPTSGGSYEQYF	TGTGCCAGCAGTTATCCGACTAGCGGGGGCTCCTACGAGCAGTACTTC
TRBV14	TRBJ2-7	TRBD2	NA	CASSQGGTRNYEQYF	TGTGCCAGCAGCCAAGGGGGGACTAGAAACTACGAGCAGTACTTC
TRBV11-2	TRBJ1-1	NA	few	CASSLTLTNTEAFF	TGTGCCAGCAGCTTAACTCTTACGAACACTGAAGCTTTCTTT
TRBV28	TRBJ1-2	NA	NA	CASSPTGWGVYGYTF	TGTGCCAGCAGTCCTACAGGCTGGGGGGTCTATGGCTACACCTTC
TRBV19	TRBJ1-4	NA	NA	CASSSHRKVNEKLFF	TGTGCCAGTAGTAGCCACAGGAAAGTTAATGAAAAACTGTTTTTT
TRBV6-6	TRBJ1-2	NA	NA	CASFINYGYTF	TGTGCCAGCTTTATTAATTATGGCTACACCTTC
TRBV15	TRBJ1-2	NA	NA	CATSNPRIAVYGYTF	TGTGCCACCAGCAACCCGAGGATTGCTGTTTATGGCTACACCTTC
TRBV7-9	TRBJ2-1	TRBD2	NA	CASSVGLAGNNEQFF	TGTGCCAGCAGCGTGGGACTAGCGGGGAACAATGAGCAGTTCTTC
TRBV27	TRBJ1-2	TRBD1	NA	CASRTGASAVGYTF	TGTGCCAGCAGGACAGGGGCGTCCGCTGTTGGCTACACCTTC
TRBV7-2	TRBJ1-5	NA	NA	CASSLITGHQPQHF	TGTGCCAGCAGCTTAATAACAGGTCATCAGCCCCAGCATTTT
TRBV20-1	TRBJ2-7	NA	few	CSANPTYEQYF	TGCAGTGCTAACCCTACCTACGAGCAGTACTTC